A selection of T cell receptor beta chains follows, all from one sample in a study of low-dose radiotherapy and immunotherapy resistance in tumors. TCRdb itself ran the reads through MiXCR, one entry per CDR3 protein. Here the sample spans around 64,000 distinct CDR3 sequences, around 27% being singletons. This material consisted of PBMCs, taken before treatment. Source of these receptors: a male donor with rectosigmoid adenocarcinoma. Each CDR3 is given with its conserved first and last residue. D genes are given only for firm matches. Size is omitted from some rows. Given values are once, few, many or a class for expanded clones.

size: many
D: -
V: TRBV5-1
J: TRBJ1-5
CDR3: CASSIQDPSNQPQHF
DNA: TGCGCCAGCAGCATTCAGGATCCTAGCAATCAGCCCCAGCATTTT

size: many
D: TRBD2
V: TRBV3-1
J: TRBJ2-6
CDR3: CASSQWGLVAGANVLTF
DNA: TGTGCCAGCAGCCAATGGGGACTAGTTGCTGGGGCCAACGTCCTGACTTTC

size: many
D: -
V: TRBV7-9
J: TRBJ2-2
CDR3: CASSLAGGFPGELFF
DNA: TGTGCCAGCAGCTTAGCGGGAGGATTCCCCGGGGAGCTGTTTTTT

size: many
D: -
V: TRBV5-1
J: TRBJ2-5
CDR3: CASSLRGVPWETQYF
DNA: TGCGCCAGCAGCTTGAGGGGCGTCCCCTGGGAGACCCAGTACTTC

size: many
D: TRBD2
V: TRBV5-1
J: TRBJ2-5
CDR3: CASSLGSGKEETQYF
DNA: TGCGCCAGCAGCTTGGGTAGCGGGAAGGAAGAGACCCAGTACTTC

size: many
D: TRBD2
V: TRBV5-1
J: TRBJ2-1
CDR3: CASSLGAGVGNEQFF
DNA: TGCGCCAGCAGCTTAGGAGCGGGAGTCGGGAATGAGCAGTTCTTC

size: many
D: -
V: TRBV19
J: TRBJ1-4
CDR3: CASSKQPTNEKLFF
DNA: TGTGCCAGTAGTAAACAGCCAACTAATGAAAAACTGTTTTTT

size: many
D: -
V: TRBV7-9
J: TRBJ2-6
CDR3: CASSLEGLGANVLTF
DNA: TGTGCCAGCAGCTTAGAAGGGTTAGGGGCCAACGTCCTGACTTTC

size: -
D: -
V: TRBV7-2
J: TRBJ1-6
CDR3: CASIQRVGGVENSPLHF
DNA: TGTGCCAGCATCCAACGGGTAGGGGGGGTGGAGAATTCACCCCTCCACTTT

size: many
D: -
V: TRBV28
J: TRBJ2-3
CDR3: CASSSYSITSTDTQYF
DNA: TGTGCCAGCAGTAGTTACAGCATCACTAGCACAGATACGCAGTATTTT

size: -
D: -
V: TRBV4-1
J: TRBJ1-1
CDR3: CASSQDSMAVGTEAFF
DNA: TGCGCCAGCAGCCAAGATTCGATGGCTGTGGGGACTGAAGCTTTCTTT

size: many
D: -
V: TRBV6-1
J: TRBJ1-5
CDR3: CASSEVGGNQPQHF
DNA: TGTGCCAGCAGTGAAGTGGGGGGGAATCAGCCCCAGCATTTT

size: many
D: -
V: TRBV4-3
J: TRBJ1-6
CDR3: CASSQDRYRVNSPLHF
DNA: TGCGCCAGCAGCCAAGATCGGTACAGGGTGAATTCACCCCTCCACTTT

size: many
D: TRBD1
V: TRBV5-1
J: TRBJ2-5
CDR3: CASSSMTGGIQETQYF
DNA: TGCGCCAGCAGCTCAATGACAGGGGGGATCCAAGAGACCCAGTACTTC

size: many
D: -
V: TRBV7-9
J: TRBJ2-7
CDR3: CASSLYGTDEQYF
DNA: TGTGCCAGCAGCTTATACGGGACGGACGAGCAGTACTTC

size: -
D: -
V: TRBV18
J: TRBJ2-1
CDR3: CASSPQGSSYNEQFF
DNA: TGTGCCAGCTCACCTCAGGGAAGCTCCTACAATGAGCAGTTCTTC

size: many
D: -
V: TRBV6-2/TRBV6-3
J: TRBJ2-2
CDR3: CASRAYGLNTGELFF
DNA: TGTGCCAGCAGGGCCTACGGGTTGAACACCGGGGAGCTGTTTTTT

size: -
D: -
V: TRBV4-3
J: TRBJ2-3
CDR3: CASSQELADTQYF
DNA: TGCGCCAGCAGCCAAGAGCTCGCAGATACGCAGTATTTT

size: many
D: -
V: TRBV7-9
J: TRBJ1-1
CDR3: CASSLGGDPNTEAFF
DNA: TGTGCCAGCAGCTTAGGAGGGGACCCCAACACTGAAGCTTTCTTT

size: few
D: -
V: TRBV11-2
J: TRBJ2-3
CDR3: CASTSDSLTDTQYF
DNA: TGTGCCAGCACCTCAGACAGCCTCACAGATACGCAGTATTTT

size: -
D: TRBD2
V: TRBV28
J: TRBJ2-3
CDR3: CASSELAGGIDTQYF
DNA: TGTGCCAGCAGTGAACTAGCGGGAGGTATAGATACGCAGTATTTT

size: many
D: TRBD1
V: TRBV4-2
J: TRBJ1-4
CDR3: CASSQRTGTNEKLFF
DNA: TGTGCCAGCAGCCAAAGGACAGGGACTAATGAAAAACTGTTTTTT

size: many
D: -
V: TRBV18
J: TRBJ2-2
CDR3: CASSPRDTGSGELFF
DNA: TGTGCCAGCTCACCAAGGGATACTGGCTCCGGGGAGCTGTTTTTT

size: many
D: -
V: TRBV9
J: TRBJ2-1
CDR3: CASSARDKTYNEQFF
DNA: TGTGCCAGCAGCGCCCGGGACAAGACCTACAATGAGCAGTTCTTC

size: many
D: TRBD2
V: TRBV6-2/TRBV6-3
J: TRBJ2-2
CDR3: CASSKSTSGGAWELFF
DNA: TGTGCCAGCAGCAAATCGACTAGCGGGGGGGCCTGGGAGCTGTTTTTT

size: many
D: -
V: TRBV12-3/TRBV12-4
J: TRBJ2-7
CDR3: CASSLAGNYEQYF
DNA: TGTGCCAGCAGTTTAGCGGGCAACTACGAGCAGTACTTC

size: many
D: TRBD2
V: TRBV29-1
J: TRBJ2-1
CDR3: CSVEPSGRDYEQFF
DNA: TGCAGCGTTGAGCCTAGCGGGAGGGACTATGAGCAGTTCTTC

size: few
D: -
V: TRBV9
J: TRBJ2-7
CDR3: CASSVGQVDYEQYF
DNA: TGTGCCAGCAGCGTAGGACAGGTAGATTACGAGCAGTACTTC

size: many
D: TRBD1
V: TRBV7-2
J: TRBJ2-7
CDR3: CASSPGQASYEQYF
DNA: TGTGCCAGCAGCCCGGGACAGGCCAGCTACGAGCAGTACTTC

size: many
D: TRBD2
V: TRBV6-2/TRBV6-3
J: TRBJ2-3
CDR3: CASSQRGDGADTQYF
DNA: TGTGCCAGCAGTCAGCGGGGGGACGGGGCAGATACGCAGTATTTT

size: many
D: TRBD1
V: TRBV28
J: TRBJ2-6
CDR3: CASSSATGGGAGANVLTF
DNA: TGTGCCAGCAGTTCCGCGACAGGGGGAGGAGCTGGGGCCAACGTCCTGACTTTC

size: many
D: TRBD2
V: TRBV9
J: TRBJ2-3
CDR3: CASSLSGGTQYF
DNA: TGTGCCAGCAGCCTCTCGGGGGGTACGCAGTATTTT

size: many
D: -
V: TRBV27
J: TRBJ2-5
CDR3: CASSYRAFQETQYF
DNA: TGTGCCAGCAGTTACAGGGCCTTCCAAGAGACCCAGTACTTC

size: many
D: -
V: TRBV29-1
J: TRBJ2-5
CDR3: CSVEDPRDWKTQYF
DNA: TGCAGCGTTGAAGATCCCAGGGATTGGAAGACCCAGTACTTC

size: many
D: -
V: TRBV23-1
J: TRBJ2-2
CDR3: CASRRDSGTGNTGELFF
DNA: TGCGCCAGCAGAAGGGATTCCGGGACGGGGAACACCGGGGAGCTGTTTTTT

size: many
D: -
V: TRBV7-2
J: TRBJ2-1
CDR3: CASSLALQGTYNEQFF
DNA: TGTGCCAGCAGCTTAGCGCTCCAGGGGACATACAATGAGCAGTTCTTC

size: many
D: -
V: TRBV28
J: TRBJ1-1
CDR3: CASTETQQMNTEAFF
DNA: TGTGCCAGCACCGAAACACAACAGATGAACACTGAAGCTTTCTTT

size: many
D: TRBD2
V: TRBV4-2
J: TRBJ2-2
CDR3: CASSSLAGANTGELFF
DNA: TGTGCCAGCAGCTCTCTAGCGGGGGCGAACACCGGGGAGCTGTTTTTT

size: few
D: TRBD1
V: TRBV5-4
J: TRBJ2-2
CDR3: CASRYGQGANTGELFF
DNA: TGTGCCAGCCGGTACGGACAGGGGGCGAACACCGGGGAGCTGTTTTTT

size: many
D: TRBD1
V: TRBV14
J: TRBJ1-2
CDR3: CASSVGQGTFYGYTF
DNA: TGTGCCAGCAGCGTCGGACAGGGGACGTTCTATGGCTACACCTTC

size: many
D: TRBD2
V: TRBV28
J: TRBJ2-7
CDR3: CASSKSGGGFYEQYF
DNA: TGTGCCAGCAGTAAAAGTGGGGGGGGATTCTACGAGCAGTACTTC

size: many
D: TRBD2
V: TRBV11-2
J: TRBJ2-5
CDR3: CASSLDELAGGGPVQETQYF
DNA: TGTGCCAGCAGCTTAGATGAACTAGCGGGGGGTGGCCCGGTCCAAGAGACCCAGTACTTC

size: many
D: TRBD2
V: TRBV30
J: TRBJ2-1
CDR3: CACSATSGGRRTFF
DNA: TGTGCCTGTTCGGCGACTAGCGGGGGTCGTCGGACGTTCTTC

size: many
D: TRBD2
V: TRBV11-2
J: TRBJ2-2
CDR3: CASSSRTGSASGYGELFF
DNA: TGTGCCAGCAGCTCCCGCACAGGATCGGCTAGCGGGTACGGGGAGCTGTTTTTT

size: -
D: TRBD1
V: TRBV28
J: TRBJ2-3
CDR3: CASSKQGDADTQYF
DNA: TGTGCCAGCAGTAAACAGGGGGACGCAGATACGCAGTATTTT

size: many
D: -
V: TRBV28
J: TRBJ1-5
CDR3: CASSRGPQHF
DNA: TGTGCCAGCAGTCGGGGGCCCCAGCATTTT

size: many
D: -
V: TRBV6-2/TRBV6-3
J: TRBJ1-6
CDR3: CASRRAFPLHF
DNA: TGTGCCAGCAGACGGGCCTTCCCCCTCCACTTT

size: many
D: -
V: TRBV6-6
J: TRBJ1-1
CDR3: CASSPIRDVNDEAFF
DNA: TGTGCCAGCAGCCCTATCCGGGATGTGAACGATGAAGCTTTCTTT

size: many
D: -
V: TRBV28
J: TRBJ1-5
CDR3: CASSFRRAGVRIAQPQHF
DNA: TGTGCCAGCAGTTTCCGACGGGCTGGGGTTCGTATCGCTCAGCCCCAGCATTTT

size: many
D: -
V: TRBV6-6
J: TRBJ2-7
CDR3: CASSYFGQRIYEQYF
DNA: TGTGCCAGCAGTTACTTCGGTCAGAGAATATACGAGCAGTACTTC

size: many
D: -
V: TRBV4-2
J: TRBJ2-7
CDR3: CASSQKWGEQYF
DNA: TGTGCCAGCAGCCAAAAATGGGGGGAGCAGTACTTC

size: many
D: TRBD2
V: TRBV25-1
J: TRBJ2-1
CDR3: CASSGAGGWTSGRNEQFF
DNA: TGTGCCAGCAGTGGTGCAGGGGGCTGGACTAGCGGGAGGAATGAGCAGTTCTTC

size: many
D: TRBD2
V: TRBV7-2
J: TRBJ2-5
CDR3: CASSLSLAGDQETQYF
DNA: TGTGCCAGCAGCCTCTCATTAGCGGGGGACCAAGAGACCCAGTACTTC

size: few
D: -
V: TRBV27
J: TRBJ1-4
CDR3: CASSSPTGNEKLFF
DNA: TGTGCCAGCAGTTCCCCGACAGGAAATGAAAAACTGTTTTTT